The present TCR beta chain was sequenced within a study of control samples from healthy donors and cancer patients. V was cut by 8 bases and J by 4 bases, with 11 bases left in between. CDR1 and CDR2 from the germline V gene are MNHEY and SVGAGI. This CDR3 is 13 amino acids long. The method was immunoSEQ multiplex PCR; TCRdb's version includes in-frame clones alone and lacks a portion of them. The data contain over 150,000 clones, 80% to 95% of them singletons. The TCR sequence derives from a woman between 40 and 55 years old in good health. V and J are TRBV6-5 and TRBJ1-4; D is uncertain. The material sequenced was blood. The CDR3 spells CASGLNLNEKLFF. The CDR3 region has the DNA TGTGCCAGCGGACTGAACCTTAATGAAAAACTGTTTTTT.